This TCR beta chain is from a study of cytotoxic CD8 clonotypes in ibrutinib-treated CLL. Study information: IGHV unmutated under 18; relapsed/refractory more than ten; treatment-naive about 15. Partial responders around 25, complete 2; about twelve progressed and roughly 15 stayed in remission by median roughly 73 months. Findings of the study overall: Circulating CD8+ T-cell counts were tracked by baseline clonality, which exceeded that of age-matched healthy donors. Public clonotypes, rarely seen, contracted or held steady on treatment.

The CDR3 is made up of 14 amino acids. V lost 4 bases to trimming and J lost 4 bases; unmatched junction nucleotides: 5. Germline CDR1 reads SGHDT; CDR2 reads YYEEEE. The method was immunoSEQ multiplex PCR; TCRdb's version includes in-frame clones alone and lacks a portion of them. Of about 270,000 clones in the sample, approximately 76% were seen once. A single count supports this clone. Its antigen is not identified. The source was PBMCs, collected at disease progression, from a patient treated with ibrutinib. The sequence was obtained from a human donor with chronic lymphocytic leukemia. The genes are TRBV5-6 and TRBJ2-7, with 10 bases that match TRBD2. CDR3 DNA sequence: TGTGCCAGCAGCGGTATAGCGGGGGGATACGAGCAGTACTTC. Its protein product is CASSGIAGGYEQYF. Using reference TRBV5-6 and TRBJ2-7 for the parts outside the CDR3, the full variable domain is DAGVTQSPTHLIKTRGQQVTLRCSPKSGHDTVSWYQQALGQGPQFIFQYYEEEERQRGNFPDRFSGHQFPNYSSELNVNALLLGDSALYLCASSGIAGGYEQYFGPGTRLTVT.